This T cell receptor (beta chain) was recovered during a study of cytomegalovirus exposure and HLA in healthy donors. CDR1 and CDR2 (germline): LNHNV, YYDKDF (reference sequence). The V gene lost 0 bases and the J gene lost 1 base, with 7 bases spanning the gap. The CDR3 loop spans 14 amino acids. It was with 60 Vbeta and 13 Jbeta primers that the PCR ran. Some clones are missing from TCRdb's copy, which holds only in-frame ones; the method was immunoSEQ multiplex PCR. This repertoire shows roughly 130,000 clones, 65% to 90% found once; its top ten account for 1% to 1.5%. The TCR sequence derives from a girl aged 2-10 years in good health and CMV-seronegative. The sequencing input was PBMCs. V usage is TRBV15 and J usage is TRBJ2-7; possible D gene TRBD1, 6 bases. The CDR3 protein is CATSREGGSYEQYF. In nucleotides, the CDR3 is TGTGCCACCAGCAGAGAAGGGGGATCCTACGAGCAGTACTTC.